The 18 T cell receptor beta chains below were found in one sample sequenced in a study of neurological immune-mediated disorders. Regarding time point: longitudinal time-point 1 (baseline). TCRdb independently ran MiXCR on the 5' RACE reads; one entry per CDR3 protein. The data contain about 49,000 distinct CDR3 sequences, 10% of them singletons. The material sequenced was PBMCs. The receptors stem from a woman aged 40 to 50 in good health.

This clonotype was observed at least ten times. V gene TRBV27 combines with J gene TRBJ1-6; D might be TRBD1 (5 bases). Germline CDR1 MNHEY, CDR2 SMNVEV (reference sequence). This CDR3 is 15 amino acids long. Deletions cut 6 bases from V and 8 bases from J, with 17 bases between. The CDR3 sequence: CASSHRIWGDSPLHF. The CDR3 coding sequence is TGTGCCAGCAGCCACAGGATCTGGGGCGATTCACCCCTCCACTTT.

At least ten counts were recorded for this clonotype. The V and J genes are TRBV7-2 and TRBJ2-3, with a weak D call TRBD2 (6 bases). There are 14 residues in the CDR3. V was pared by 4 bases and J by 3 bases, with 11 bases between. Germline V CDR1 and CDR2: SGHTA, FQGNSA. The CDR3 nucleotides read TGTGCCAGCAGCTCCGGGAGTCGGACAGATACGCAGTATTTT. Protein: CASSSGSRTDTQYF.

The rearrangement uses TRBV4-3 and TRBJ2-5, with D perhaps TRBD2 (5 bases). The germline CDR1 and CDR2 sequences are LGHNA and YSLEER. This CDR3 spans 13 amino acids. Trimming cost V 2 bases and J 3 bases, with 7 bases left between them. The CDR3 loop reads CASSQWREETQYF. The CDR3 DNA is TGCGCCAGCAGCCAATGGCGGGAAGAGACCCAGTACTTC.

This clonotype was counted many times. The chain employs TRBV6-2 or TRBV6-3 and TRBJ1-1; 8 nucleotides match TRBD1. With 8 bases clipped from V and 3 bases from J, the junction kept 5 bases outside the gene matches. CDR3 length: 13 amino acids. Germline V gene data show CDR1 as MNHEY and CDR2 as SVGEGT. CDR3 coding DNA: TGTGCCAGCTGCGGACAGGGATACACTGAAGCTTTCTTT. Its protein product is CASCGQGYTEAFF.

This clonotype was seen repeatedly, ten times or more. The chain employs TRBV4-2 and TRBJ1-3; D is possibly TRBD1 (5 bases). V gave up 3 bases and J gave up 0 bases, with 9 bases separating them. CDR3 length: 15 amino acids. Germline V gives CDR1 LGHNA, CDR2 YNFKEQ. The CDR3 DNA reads TGTGCCAGCAGCCAGGGACCGAACTCTGGAAACACCATATATTTT. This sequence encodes CASSQGPNSGNTIYF.

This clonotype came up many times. CDR3 sequence: CASSLALPNEQFF. The CDR3 nucleotides are TGCGCCAGCAGCTTGGCGCTTCCCAATGAGCAGTTCTTC. The chain uses TRBV5-1 and TRBJ2-1; no clear D. The CDR3 contains 13 residues. V was cut by 0 bases and J by 6 bases, with 7 bases left in between. Germline assignment: CDR1 SGHRS and CDR2 YFSETQ. Full variable domain (outside the CDR3, taken from reference TRBV5-1 and TRBJ2-1): KAGVTQTPRYLIKTRGQQVTLSCSPISGHRSVSWYQQTPGQGLQFLFEYFSETQRNKGNFPGRFSGRQFSNSRSEMNVSTLELGDSALYLCASSLALPNEQFFGPGTRLTVL.

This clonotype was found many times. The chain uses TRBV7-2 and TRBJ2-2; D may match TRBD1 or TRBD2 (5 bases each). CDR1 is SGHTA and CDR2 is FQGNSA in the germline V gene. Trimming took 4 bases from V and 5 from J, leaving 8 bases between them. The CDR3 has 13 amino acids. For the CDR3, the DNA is TGTGCCAGCAGCTGGGACCCAACCGGGGAGCTGTTTTTT. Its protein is CASSWDPTGELFF.

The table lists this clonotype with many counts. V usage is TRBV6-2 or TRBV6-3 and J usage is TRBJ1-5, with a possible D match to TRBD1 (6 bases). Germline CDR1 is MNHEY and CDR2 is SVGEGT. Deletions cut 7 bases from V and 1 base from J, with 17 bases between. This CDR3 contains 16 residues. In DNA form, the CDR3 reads TGTGCCAGCACCATTAGGGGGGACACGAGCAATCAGCCCCAGCATTTT. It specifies CASTIRGDTSNQPQHF.

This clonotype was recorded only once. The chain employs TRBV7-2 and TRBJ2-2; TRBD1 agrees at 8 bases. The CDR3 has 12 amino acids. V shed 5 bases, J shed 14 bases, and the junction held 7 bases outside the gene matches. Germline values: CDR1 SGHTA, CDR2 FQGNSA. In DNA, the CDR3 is TGTGCCAGCAGCCGACTTACAGGGGGACTGTTTTTT. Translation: CASSRLTGGLFF.

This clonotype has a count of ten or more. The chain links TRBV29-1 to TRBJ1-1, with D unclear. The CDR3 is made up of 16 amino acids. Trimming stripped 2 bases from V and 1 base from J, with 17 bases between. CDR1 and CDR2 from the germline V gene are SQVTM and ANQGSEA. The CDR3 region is CSVERLEFRTNTEAFF. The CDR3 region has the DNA TGCAGCGTTGAAAGGTTGGAGTTTCGGACGAACACTGAAGCTTTCTTT.

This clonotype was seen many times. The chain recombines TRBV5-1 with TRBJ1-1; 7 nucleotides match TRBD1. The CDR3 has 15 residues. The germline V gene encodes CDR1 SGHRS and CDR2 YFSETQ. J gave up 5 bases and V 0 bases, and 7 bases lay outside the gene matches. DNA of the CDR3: TGCGCCAGCAGCTTGGCCGGCCAGGGGGGGACTGAAGCTTTCTTT. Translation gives CASSLAGQGGTEAFF. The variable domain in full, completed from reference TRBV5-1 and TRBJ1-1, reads KAGVTQTPRYLIKTRGQQVTLSCSPISGHRSVSWYQQTPGQGLQFLFEYFSETQRNKGNFPGRFSGRQFSNSRSEMNVSTLELGDSALYLCASSLAGQGGTEAFFGQGTRLTVV.

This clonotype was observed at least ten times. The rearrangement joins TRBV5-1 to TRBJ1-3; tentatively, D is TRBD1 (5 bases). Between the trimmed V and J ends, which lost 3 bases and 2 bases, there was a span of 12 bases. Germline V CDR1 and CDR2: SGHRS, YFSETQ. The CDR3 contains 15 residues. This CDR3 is CASSSTGTPGNTIYF. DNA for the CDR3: TGCGCCAGCAGCTCAACCGGGACCCCTGGAAACACCATATATTTT. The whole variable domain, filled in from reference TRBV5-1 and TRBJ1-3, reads KAGVTQTPRYLIKTRGQQVTLSCSPISGHRSVSWYQQTPGQGLQFLFEYFSETQRNKGNFPGRFSGRQFSNSRSEMNVSTLELGDSALYLCASSSTGTPGNTIYFGEGSWLTVV.

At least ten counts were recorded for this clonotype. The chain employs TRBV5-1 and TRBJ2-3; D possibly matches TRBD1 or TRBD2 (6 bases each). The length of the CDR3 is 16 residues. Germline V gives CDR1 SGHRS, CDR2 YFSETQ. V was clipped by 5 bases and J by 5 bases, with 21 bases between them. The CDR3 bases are TGCGCCAGCAGAGTGGCGGAAGACAGGAGGGAAGATACGCAGTATTTT. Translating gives CASRVAEDRREDTQYF.

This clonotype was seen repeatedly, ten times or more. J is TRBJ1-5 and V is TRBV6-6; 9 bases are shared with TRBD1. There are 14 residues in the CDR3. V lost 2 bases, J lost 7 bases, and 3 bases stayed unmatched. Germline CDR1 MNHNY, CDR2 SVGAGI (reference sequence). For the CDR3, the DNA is TGTGCCAGCAGTTACGGGGACAGGGCCCAGCCCCAGCATTTT. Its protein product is CASSYGDRAQPQHF.

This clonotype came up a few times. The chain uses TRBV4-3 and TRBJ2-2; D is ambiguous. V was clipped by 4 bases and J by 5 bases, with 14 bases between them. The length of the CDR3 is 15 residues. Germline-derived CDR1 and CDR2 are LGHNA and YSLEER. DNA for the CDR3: TGCGCCAGCAGCCGCGGACCAGACCGAACCGGGGAGCTGTTTTTT. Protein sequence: CASSRGPDRTGELFF.

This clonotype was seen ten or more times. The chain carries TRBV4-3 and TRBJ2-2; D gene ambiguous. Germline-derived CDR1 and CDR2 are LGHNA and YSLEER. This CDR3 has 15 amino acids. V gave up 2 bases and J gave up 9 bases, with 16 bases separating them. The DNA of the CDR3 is TGCGCCAGCAGCCAACGTGGCGGCGTAATACGGGAGCTGTTTTTT. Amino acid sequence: CASSQRGGVIRELFF.

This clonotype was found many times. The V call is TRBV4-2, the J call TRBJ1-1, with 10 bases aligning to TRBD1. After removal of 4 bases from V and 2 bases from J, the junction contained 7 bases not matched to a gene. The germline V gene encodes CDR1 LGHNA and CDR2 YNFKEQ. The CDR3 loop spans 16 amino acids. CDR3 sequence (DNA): TGTGCCAGCAGCCGCGGACAGGGGGAGAGCAACACTGAAGCTTTCTTT. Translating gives CASSRGQGESNTEAFF.

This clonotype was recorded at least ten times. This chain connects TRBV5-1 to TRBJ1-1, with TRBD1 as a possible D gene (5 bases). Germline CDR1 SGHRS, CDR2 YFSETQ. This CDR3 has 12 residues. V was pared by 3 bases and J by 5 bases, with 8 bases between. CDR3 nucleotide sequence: TGCGCCAGCAGCTCGGACACAACTGAAGCTTTCTTT. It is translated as CASSSDTTEAFF.